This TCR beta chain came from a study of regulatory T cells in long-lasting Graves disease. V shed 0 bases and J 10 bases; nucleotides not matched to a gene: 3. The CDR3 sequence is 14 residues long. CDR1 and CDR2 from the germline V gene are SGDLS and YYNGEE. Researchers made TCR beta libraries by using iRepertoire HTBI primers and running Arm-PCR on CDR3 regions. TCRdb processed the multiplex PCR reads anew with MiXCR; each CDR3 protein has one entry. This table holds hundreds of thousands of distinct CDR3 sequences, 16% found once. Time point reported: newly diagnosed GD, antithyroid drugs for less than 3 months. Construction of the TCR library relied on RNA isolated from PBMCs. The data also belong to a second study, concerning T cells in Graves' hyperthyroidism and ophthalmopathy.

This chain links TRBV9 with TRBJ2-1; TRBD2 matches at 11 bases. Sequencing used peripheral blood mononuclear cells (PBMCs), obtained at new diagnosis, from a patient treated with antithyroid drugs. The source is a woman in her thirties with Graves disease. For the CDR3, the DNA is TGTGCCAGCAGCGTAGATACTAGCGGGGGCGAGCAGTTCTTC. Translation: CASSVDTSGGEQFF.